The 19 T cell receptor beta chains reported below all come from one sample, sequenced in a study of blood T cell repertoires in COVID-19. Repertoires were generated with immunoSEQ multiplex PCR, while TCRdb's copy carries only in-frame clones and drops some. Of approximately 300,000 clones detected, 75% to 90% appear once; the ten largest clones hold around 4.8%. The material sequenced was PBMCs or T cells enriched from blood (not recorded which). These receptors were obtained from a man in his 60s who had recovered from COVID-19.

This clone was observed once. CDR3 in amino acids: CASSRGTSPNEQFF. The CDR3 DNA follows: TGTGCCAGCAGCCGGGGGACTAGCCCCAATGAGCAGTTCTTC. The genes are TRBV7-3 and TRBJ2-1; 9 bases map to TRBD2. The CDR3 is 14 residues long. The germline V gene encodes CDR1 SGHTA and CDR2 FQGTGA. V lost 5 bases to trimming and J lost 6 bases; unmatched junction nucleotides: 5.

The rearrangement joins TRBV4-2 to TRBJ2-1; 12 bases map to TRBD2. There are 16 residues in the CDR3. Germline V gives CDR1 LGHNA, CDR2 YNFKEQ. V shed 0 bases and J 7 bases; nucleotides not matched to a gene: 4. CDR3 loop: CASSQDGTSGLNEQFF. The DNA for the CDR3 is TGTGCCAGCAGCCAAGACGGGACTAGCGGGTTAAATGAGCAGTTCTTC.

This chain joins TRBV28 and TRBJ1-1; TRBD1 matches at 8 bases. Per germline, CDR1 MDHEN and CDR2 SYDVKM. This CDR3 spans 16 amino acids. V was clipped by 2 bases and J by 4 bases; unmatched bases: 9. The CDR3 region has the DNA TGTGCCAGCAGTTTACAGGGGGCAAGGGTGGCCACTGAAGCTTTCTTT. It codes for CASSLQGARVATEAFF.

The V call is TRBV7-2, the J call TRBJ2-7, with TRBD1 matching over 12 bases. This CDR3 is 15 amino acids long. Germline V lookup: CDR1 SGHTA, CDR2 FQGNSA. J was trimmed by 4 bases and V by 5 bases; bases with no gene match: 6. The CDR3 sequence: CASSRRDRGQYEQYF. The CDR3 region has the DNA TGTGCCAGCAGCAGGAGGGACAGGGGGCAGTACGAGCAGTACTTC.

The chain uses TRBV5-4 and TRBJ2-7, with D unclear. This CDR3 has 13 amino acids. Germline V CDR1 and CDR2: SGHNT, YYREEE (reference sequence). V gave up 7 bases and J gave up 3 bases, with 14 bases separating them. CDR3 loop: CASSGSARYEQYF. Written as DNA, the CDR3 is TGTGCCAGCTCCGGGTCAGCTCGCTACGAGCAGTACTTC.

This chain links TRBV2 with TRBJ2-2; TRBD1 agrees at 7 bases. The CDR3 runs 15 residues. J gave up 7 bases and V 1 base, and 6 bases lay outside the gene matches. CDR1 and CDR2 from the germline V gene are SNHLY and FYNNEI. CDR3 sequence: CASSEVAGGGGELFF. CDR3 DNA: TGTGCCAGCAGTGAAGTGGCAGGGGGTGGCGGGGAGCTGTTTTTT.

The CDR3 DNA is TGTGCCAGCAGCTTAAGGGGATTGGGACAAGGCTACGAGCAGTACTTC. This encodes CASSLRGLGQGYEQYF. This sequence joins TRBV7-6 and TRBJ2-7, with D tentatively TRBD1 (6 bases). From germline, CDR1 is SGHVS and CDR2 FNYEAQ. The CDR3 runs 16 residues. The V gene lost 2 bases and the J gene lost 3 bases, with 17 bases spanning the gap. Drawing the rest from reference TRBV7-6 and TRBJ2-7, the complete variable domain is GAGVSQSPRYKVTKRGQDVALRCDPISGHVSLYWYRQALGQGPEFLTYFNYEAQQDKSGLPNDRFSAERPEGSISTLTIQRTEQRDSAMYRCASSLRGLGQGYEQYFGPGTRLTVT.

The CDR3 DNA follows: TGTGCCAGCAGCTCCTCGGACAGGGAGAGCTATGGCTACACCTTC. Translated: CASSSSDRESYGYTF. The V call is TRBV5-4, the J call TRBJ1-2; 8 nucleotides align to TRBD1. CDR1 is SGHNT and CDR2 is YYREEE in the germline V gene (reference sequence). This CDR3 has 15 amino acids. With V trimmed by 3 bases and J by 4 bases, 8 bases remained unmatched. The whole variable domain, remainder taken from reference TRBV5-4 and TRBJ1-2, is ETGVTQSPTHLIKTRGQQVTLRCSSQSGHNTVSWYQQALGQGPQFIFQYYREEENGRGNFPPRFSGLQFPNYSSELNVNALELDDSALYLCASSSSDRESYGYTFGSGTRLTVV.

J is TRBJ1-6 and V is TRBV6-6, with D tentatively TRBD1 (5 bases). CDR1 is MNHNY, CDR2 SVGAGI, per germline (reference sequence). The CDR3 extends over 12 amino acids. Trimming removed 1 base from V and 14 bases from J, with 9 bases in between. The DNA for the CDR3 is TGTGCCAGCAGTTACTGGGGGGAGTCCCTCCACTTT. As protein: CASSYWGESLHF.

Only one count was recorded for this clone. This chain connects TRBV6-5 to TRBJ2-3; a weak D match, TRBD2 (6 bases). The CDR3 runs 13 residues. With 6 bases removed from V and 10 bases from J, the gap between germline ends came to 17 bases. The germline CDR1 and CDR2 sequences are MNHEY and SVGAGI. CDR3 region: CASRPTGDWAQYF. The CDR3 DNA reads TGTGCCAGCAGGCCCACGGGAGACTGGGCGCAGTATTTT.

V is TRBV27 and J is TRBJ2-7, with D uncertain. The CDR3 consists of 16 residues. The V and J ends lost 3 bases and 0 bases respectively, with 15 bases between them. Germline CDR1 MNHEY, CDR2 SMNVEV (reference sequence). The CDR3 sequence is CASSLVSPRYSYEQYF. The CDR3 nucleotides are TGTGCCAGCAGTTTGGTCTCCCCGAGGTACTCCTACGAGCAGTACTTC.

The chain couples TRBV11-1 to TRBJ1-1; D not certain. V was clipped by 1 base and J by 4 bases, with 13 bases between them. The CDR3 totals 15 residues. Germline V gene data show CDR1 as SGHAT and CDR2 as FQDESV (reference sequence). In DNA form, the CDR3 reads TGTGCCAGCAGCTTAGGTCCTGAACGGGGCACTGAAGCTTTCTTT. Translating gives CASSLGPERGTEAFF.

The chain links TRBV6-4 to TRBJ2-1, with 7 bases matching TRBD1. Germline V CDR1 and CDR2: MRHNA, SNTAGT. J lost 3 bases, V lost 4 bases, and 9 bases had no gene match. The CDR3 is made up of 16 amino acids. The CDR3 DNA is TGTGCCAGCAGTGTGGTTCGGACAGGTCTCTACAATGAGCAGTTCTTC. It encodes CASSVVRTGLYNEQFF.

This chain joins TRBV7-9 and TRBJ1-3; 7 bases are shared with TRBD1. Trimming removed 6 bases from V and 0 bases from J; junction bases left unmatched: 17. This CDR3 is built from 19 residues. Germline V gives CDR1 SEHNR, CDR2 FQNEAQ (reference sequence). The CDR3 DNA is TGTGCCAGCAGTCGACGGGACAGTTGGCAGTCTTTCTCTGGAAACACCATATATTTT. It codes for CASSRRDSWQSFSGNTIYF.

V is TRBV12-3 or TRBV12-4 and J is TRBJ1-1, with 8 bases lining up with TRBD1. J lost 8 bases, V lost 5 bases, and 4 bases had no gene match. There are 12 residues in the CDR3. CDR3 coding DNA: TGTGCCAGCAGTGTCGACAGGGGAGAAGCTTTCTTT. Translated, it gives CASSVDRGEAFF.

CDR3 sequence: CASAGGQGNEKLFF. Here the CDR3 DNA reads TGTGCCAGCGCCGGGGGACAGGGGAATGAAAAACTGTTTTTT. The V call is TRBV18, the J call TRBJ1-4; 10 bases are shared with TRBD1. Germline assignment: CDR1 KGHSH and CDR2 LQKENI. With V trimmed by 8 bases and J by 5 bases, 5 bases remained unmatched. The CDR3 consists of 14 residues.

The chain has TRBV4-1 and TRBJ2-7, with TRBD2 matching 9 bases. Germline CDR1 and CDR2: MGHRA and YSYEKL. Trimming at V came to 3 bases and at J to 4 bases, leaving 13 bases not matched to a gene. CDR3 length equals 17 residues. The CDR3 coding sequence is TGCGCCAGCAGCCACCCCCAGGGGCCCGCGGGAGGGTACGAGCAGTACTTC. Translating it yields CASSHPQGPAGGYEQYF.

The chain employs TRBV21-1 and TRBJ1-5; whether TRBD1, the table's D call, matches the DNA was not checked. TRBV21-1 is tagged as a pseudogene. The CDR3 loop spans 22 amino acids. CDR3 amino acids: CASSKPTPKGPGHLYSNQPQHF. Here the CDR3 DNA reads TGTGCCAGCAGCAAGCCGACACCAAAGGGGCCTGGACACCTTTATAGCAATCAGCCCCAGCATTTT.

As for this clone: This CDR3 is also generated by other DNA sequences in the sample. The rearrangement uses TRBV18 and TRBJ1-4; 8 positions agree with TRBD1. The CDR3 runs to 15 residues. Unmatched junction bases numbered 6, after V lost 2 bases and J lost 7 bases. Germline CDR1 and CDR2: KGHSH and LQKENI. CDR3 loop: CASSPRQGAGEKLFF. For the CDR3, the DNA is TGTGCCAGCTCACCAAGGCAGGGGGCAGGTGAAAAACTGTTTTTT.